The 9 T cell receptor beta chains below come from one sample, sequenced in a study of blood T cell repertoires in COVID-19 (dated by TCRdb to between 2020 and 2021). Libraries were constructed by the immunoSEQ multiplex PCR assay. As stored in TCRdb, this immuneACCESS dataset retains in-frame rearrangements with V and J assigned. A fraction of the clones does not appear; measured against another copy, unresolved V genes explain less than half of the discrepancy, and the remainder lacks a known reason. The sample yields 70,000 to 80,000 clones; roughly 80% were counted once. The ten largest account for 9.5% to 15% of the sample. Sequenced: peripheral blood. These receptors were collected from a human donor in a cohort sampled during active COVID-19.

This chain joins TRBV19 and TRBJ2-7; D might be TRBD1 (5 bases). The CDR3 covers 15 residues. Trimming cost V 4 bases and J 6 bases, with 19 bases left between them. Germline CDR1 is LNHDA and CDR2 is SQIVND (reference sequence). DNA for the CDR3: TGTGCCAGTAGTACAAGAGACAGAGTTTTGGGCGAGCAGTACTTC. Residues: CASSTRDRVLGEQYF.

J is TRBJ2-7 and V is TRBV4-1; D may be TRBD2 (6 bases). The germline V and J ends were trimmed by 4 bases and 0 bases, with 16 bases remaining between them. CDR1 is MGHRA and CDR2 is YSYEKL in the germline V gene. This CDR3 has 16 amino acids. The CDR3 spells CASSLIIGRGSYEQYF. The DNA of the CDR3 is TGCGCCAGCAGCCTTATAATCGGGCGGGGCTCCTACGAGCAGTACTTC.

J is TRBJ2-1 and V is TRBV7-9, with TRBD2 identical over 12 bases. Germline V gene lookup returns CDR1 SEHNR and CDR2 FQNEAQ (reference sequence). V lost 4 bases, J lost 7 bases, and 2 bases stayed unmatched. This CDR3 has 14 residues. CDR3 coding DNA: TGTGCCAGCAGCTCTAGCGGGAGGGTAAATGAGCAGTTCTTC. Protein sequence: CASSSSGRVNEQFF.

The chain employs TRBV9 and TRBJ1-2; D may be TRBD1 (6 bases). The CDR3 contains 16 residues. V gave up 4 bases and J gave up 2 bases, with 18 bases separating them. Looked up from germline, CDR1 is SGDLS and CDR2 is YYNGEE. CDR3 in DNA: TGTGCCAGCAGCTCTGGGGACAACTACCAAAACTATGGCTACACCTTC. It is translated as CASSSGDNYQNYGYTF.

The chain joins TRBV11-2 to TRBJ1-1; D is unresolved. This CDR3 is built from 16 residues. Germline CDR1 is SGHAT and CDR2 is FQNNGV. V dropped 2 bases and J dropped 0 bases, with 13 bases sitting between them. In nucleotides, the CDR3 is TGTGCCAGCAGCTTAATGTCTGGGAGTTTGAACACTGAAGCTTTCTTT. It specifies CASSLMSGSLNTEAFF.

The chain has TRBV14 and TRBJ2-7, with D possibly TRBD1 on 7 matching bases. Germline V gene lookup returns CDR1 SGHDN and CDR2 FVKESK. The CDR3 runs to 19 residues. Trimming removed 0 bases at V and 0 bases at J, with 21 bases between. In DNA, the CDR3 is TGTGCCAGCAGCCAAGATGGTCGGGGGACAGCTAGGAGCTCCTACGAGCAGTACTTC. Its translation is CASSQDGRGTARSSYEQYF.

The chain is built from TRBV7-2 and TRBJ2-2; the D is unclear. The V end was cut by 1 base, the J end by 0 bases, with 6 bases between. The CDR3 length is 15 residues. Germline CDR1 reads SGHTA; CDR2 reads FQGNSA. The CDR3 sequence is CASSLGSANTGELFF. DNA for the CDR3: TGTGCCAGCAGCTTAGGCAGCGCGAACACCGGGGAGCTGTTTTTT.

This clone was seen a handful of times. The chain recombines TRBV9 with TRBJ2-1; D not certain. V dropped 3 bases and J dropped 8 bases, with 12 bases sitting between them. The germline V gene has CDR1 SGDLS and CDR2 YYNGEE. This CDR3 spans 13 amino acids. The CDR3 region has the DNA TGTGCCAGCAGCGCCCACCCAAGCGATGAGCAGTTCTTC. It is translated as CASSAHPSDEQFF.

The V call is TRBV18, the J call TRBJ1-2; 7 positions match TRBD1. Germline V lookup: CDR1 KGHSH, CDR2 LQKENI. The CDR3 has 16 amino acids. The ends lost 4 bases at V and 0 bases at J; junction bases unmatched: 8. CDR3 loop: CASSQQDRTTNYGYTF. The CDR3 bases are TGTGCCAGCTCACAACAGGACAGGACGACTAACTATGGCTACACCTTC.